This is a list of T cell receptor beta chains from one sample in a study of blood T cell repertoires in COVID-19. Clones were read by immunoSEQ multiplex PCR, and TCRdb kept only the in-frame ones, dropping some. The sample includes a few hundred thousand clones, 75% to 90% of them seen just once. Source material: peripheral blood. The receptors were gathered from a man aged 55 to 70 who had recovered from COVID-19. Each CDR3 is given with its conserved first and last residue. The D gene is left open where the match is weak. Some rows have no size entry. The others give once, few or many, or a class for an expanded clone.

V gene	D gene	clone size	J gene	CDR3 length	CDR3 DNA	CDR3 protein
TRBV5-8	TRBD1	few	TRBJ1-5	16	TGTGCCAGCAGCATGTCCACAGGGGTTGGCAATCAGCCCCAGCATTTT	CASSMSTGVGNQPQHF
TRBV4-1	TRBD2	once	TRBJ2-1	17	TGCGCCAGCAGCCAAGTCCTCCCATCAGCGGGAGCGAATGAGCAGTTCTTC	CASSQVLPSAGANEQFF
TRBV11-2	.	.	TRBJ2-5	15	TGTGCCAGCCACAGGGCCGGCTCAAGAAGGGAGACCCAGTACTTC	CASHRAGSRRETQYF
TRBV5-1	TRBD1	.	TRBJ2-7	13	TGCGCCAGCAGAAGGACAGGGAGGTACGAGCAGTACTTC	CASRRTGRYEQYF
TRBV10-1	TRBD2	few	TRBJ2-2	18	TGCGCCAGCTCGGGAGGAGTTAGCGGGAGGTTCGGCACCGGGGAGCTGTTTTTT	CASSGGVSGRFGTGELFF
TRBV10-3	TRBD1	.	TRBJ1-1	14	TGTGCCATCAGGGCCGGGACAGGGGAGGGTGAAGCTTTCTTT	CAIRAGTGEGEAFF
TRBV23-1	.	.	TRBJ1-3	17	TGCGCCAGCAGTCAATTAGTTCAGGGTCGGCCTGGAAACACCATATATTTT	CASSQLVQGRPGNTIYF
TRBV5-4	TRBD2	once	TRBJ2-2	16	TGTGCCAGCAGACCCGGACTAGCTGGGGGCACCGGGGAGCTGTTTTTT	CASRPGLAGGTGELFF
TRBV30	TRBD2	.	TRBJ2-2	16	TGTGCCTGGAGTGCGGGACTAGCGGGGGGCGCCGGGGAGCTGTTTTTT	CAWSAGLAGGAGELFF
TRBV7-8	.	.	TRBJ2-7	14	TGTGCCAGCAGCTTAGGCGGGGGCAGGGACGAGCAGTACTTC	CASSLGGGRDEQYF
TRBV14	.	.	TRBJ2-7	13	TGTGCCAGCAGCCGAGATCTCAGAGGCGAGCAGTACTTC	CASSRDLRGEQYF
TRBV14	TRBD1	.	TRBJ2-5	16	TGTGCCAGCAGCCACCGGACAGGGGGCGTGCGGGAGACCCAGTACTTC	CASSHRTGGVRETQYF
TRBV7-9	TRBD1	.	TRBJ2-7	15	TGTGCCAGCAGCCAAACAGGGGGAATAGTGTACGAGCAGTACTTC	CASSQTGGIVYEQYF
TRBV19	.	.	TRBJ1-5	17	TGTGCCAGTCATGGTTCTTTCTTGGAGAATAGCAATCAGCCCCAGCATTTT	CASHGSFLENSNQPQHF
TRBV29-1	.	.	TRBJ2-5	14	TGCAGCGCCCCGTCCGGGTCCAGATCCGAGACCCAGTACTTC	CSAPSGSRSETQYF
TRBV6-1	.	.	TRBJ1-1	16	TGTGCCAGCAGTGAAGGCACAATGGGAAGGGGTACTGAAGCTTTCTTT	CASSEGTMGRGTEAFF
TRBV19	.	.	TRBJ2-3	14	TGTGCCAGTAGTATAGTTCCTAGCACAGATACGCAGTATTTT	CASSIVPSTDTQYF
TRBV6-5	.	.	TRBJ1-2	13	TGTGCCAGCAGAAAAGACAGTGACTATGGCTACACCTTC	CASRKDSDYGYTF
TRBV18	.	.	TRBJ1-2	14	TGTGCCAGCTCACCCACCAGGAAAGACTATGGCTACACCTTC	CASSPTRKDYGYTF
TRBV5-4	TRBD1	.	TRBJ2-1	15	TGTGCCAGCAGCTTGGGGACAGGGAATGTAAATGAGCAGTTCTTC	CASSLGTGNVNEQFF